This is a list of T cell receptor beta chains from one sample in a study of blood T cell repertoires in COVID-19. Sequencing was performed with immunoSEQ multiplex PCR; in TCRdb, only in-frame clones are kept and a portion is missing. The table shows roughly 320,000 clones, with 75% to 90% occurring only once. Sample: peripheral blood. Every receptor here comes from a woman aged 45-65 years with COVID-19, enrolled during active disease. Each CDR3 is given with its conserved first and last residue. A D gene is named only where the DNA matches it firmly. Size is stated for part of the rows, as once, few or many counts, or as a class when the clone is expanded.

TRBD1	18	TRBJ2-2	-	TRBV9	CASSVHFQQGATTGELFF	TGTGCCAGCAGCGTGCACTTCCAACAGGGGGCGACGACCGGGGAGCTGTTTTTT
-	15	TRBJ2-7	many	TRBV4-3	CASSQQRTGTYEQYF	TGCGCCAGCAGCCAACAGCGAACGGGTACCTACGAGCAGTACTTC
-	13	TRBJ1-1	-	TRBV12-3/TRBV12-4	CASSLSGASEAFF	TGTGCCAGCAGTTTAAGTGGGGCCAGTGAAGCTTTCTTT
TRBD1	17	TRBJ2-5	-	TRBV24-1	CATSDMSEPGGSETQYF	TGTGCCACCAGTGATATGAGCGAGCCAGGGGGTTCCGAGACCCAGTACTTC
TRBD1	15	TRBJ2-2	-	TRBV5-4	CASSRTGDSTGELFF	TGTGCCAGCAGTCGGACAGGGGATTCCACCGGGGAGCTGTTTTTT
-	15	TRBJ2-7	few	TRBV27	CASSLWGTFLYEQYF	TGTGCCAGCAGTTTATGGGGGACATTCTTATACGAGCAGTACTTC
-	13	TRBJ1-2	once	TRBV12-3/TRBV12-4	CASSSAEDYGYTF	TGTGCCAGCAGTTCGGCAGAGGACTATGGCTACACCTTC
TRBD2	16	TRBJ2-5	-	TRBV7-2	CASSLVGLAVQETQYF	TGTGCCAGCAGCTTAGTGGGACTAGCGGTCCAAGAGACCCAGTACTTC
-	18	TRBJ1-1	-	TRBV10-3	CAISESMVPSPQDTEAFF	TGTGCCATCAGTGAGTCGATGGTCCCGAGCCCCCAGGACACTGAAGCTTTCTTT
-	12	TRBJ2-2	-	TRBV18	CASSQAPGELFF	TGTGCCAGCTCACAAGCCCCCGGGGAGCTGTTTTTT
TRBD1	13	TRBJ1-1	-	TRBV10-2	CASTRQGVRGAFF	TGCGCCAGCACAAGACAGGGGGTTCGAGGGGCTTTCTTT